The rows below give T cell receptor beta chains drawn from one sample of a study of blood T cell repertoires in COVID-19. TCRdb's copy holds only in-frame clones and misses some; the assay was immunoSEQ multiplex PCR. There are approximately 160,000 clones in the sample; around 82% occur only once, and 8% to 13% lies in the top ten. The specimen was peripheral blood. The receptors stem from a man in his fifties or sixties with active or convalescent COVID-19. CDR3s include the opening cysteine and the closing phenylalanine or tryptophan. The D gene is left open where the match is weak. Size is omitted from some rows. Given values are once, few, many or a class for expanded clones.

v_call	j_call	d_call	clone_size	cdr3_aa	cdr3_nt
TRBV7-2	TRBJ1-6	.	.	CASSLEGGNSPLHF	TGTGCCAGCAGCTTAGAGGGGGGGAATTCACCCCTCCACTTT
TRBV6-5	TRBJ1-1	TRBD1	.	CASSGQGRGAFF	TGTGCCAGCAGCGGACAGGGCAGGGGAGCTTTCTTT
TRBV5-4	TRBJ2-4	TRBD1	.	CASSSTGQGALGIQYF	TGTGCCAGCAGCTCGACGGGACAGGGGGCGCTTGGCATTCAGTACTTC
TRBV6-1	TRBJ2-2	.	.	CASSESAGVAGELFF	TGTGCCAGCAGTGAGTCCGCCGGGGTGGCCGGGGAGCTGTTTTTT
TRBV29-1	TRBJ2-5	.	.	CSVRVGLGAYQETQYF	TGCAGCGTGAGGGTCGGACTGGGGGCGTACCAAGAGACCCAGTACTTC
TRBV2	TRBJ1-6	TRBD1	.	CASSADRVSPLHF	TGTGCCAGCAGCGCAGACAGGGTTTCACCCCTCCACTTT
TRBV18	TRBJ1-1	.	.	CASSPAPGVRDTEAFF	TGTGCCAGCTCACCCGCCCCCGGGGTTCGGGACACTGAAGCTTTCTTT
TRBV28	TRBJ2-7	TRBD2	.	CASNQFASGLLYEQYF	TGTGCCAGCAATCAATTTGCTAGCGGGCTCCTCTACGAGCAGTACTTC
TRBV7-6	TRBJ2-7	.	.	CASSLLAQSYEQYF	TGTGCCAGCAGCTTACTAGCCCAGAGTTACGAGCAGTACTTC
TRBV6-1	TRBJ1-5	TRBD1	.	CASSVTGTGGWQPQHF	TGTGCCAGCAGTGTTACCGGGACAGGGGGCTGGCAGCCCCAGCATTTT
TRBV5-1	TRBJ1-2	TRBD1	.	CASSSSGATGDYGYTF	TGCGCCAGCAGCTCAAGCGGGGCGACAGGGGACTATGGCTACACCTTC
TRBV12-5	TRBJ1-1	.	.	CASGPGGWNTEAFF	TGTGCTAGTGGTCCGGGGGGCTGGAACACTGAAGCTTTCTTT
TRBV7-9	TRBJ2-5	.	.	CASRGTGGGETQYF	TGTGCCAGCAGGGGCACAGGGGGAGGGGAGACCCAGTACTTC
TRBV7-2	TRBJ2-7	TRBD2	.	CASSLVGLASSEQYF	TGTGCCAGCAGCTTAGTGGGACTAGCAAGTTCCGAGCAGTACTTC
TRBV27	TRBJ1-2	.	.	CASSLQGSYGYTF	TGTGCCAGCAGTTTACAGGGTAGCTATGGCTACACCTTC
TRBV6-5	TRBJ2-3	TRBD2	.	CASSYGLAGGTDTQYF	TGTGCCAGCAGTTACGGACTAGCGGGAGGCACAGATACGCAGTATTTT
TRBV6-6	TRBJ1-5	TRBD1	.	CASSDTGGGQPQHF	TGTGCCAGCAGCGACACAGGGGGCGGACAGCCCCAGCATTTT
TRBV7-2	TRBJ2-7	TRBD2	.	CASSPAREGEQYF	TGTGCCAGCAGCCCCGCGCGGGAGGGTGAGCAGTACTTC
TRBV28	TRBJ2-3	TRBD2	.	CASSPGLAGFIRGPDTQYF	TGTGCCAGCAGCCCGGGACTAGCGGGATTCATTAGGGGCCCAGATACGCAGTATTTT
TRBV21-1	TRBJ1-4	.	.	CASIGYRTVPKLF	TGTGCCAGCATCGGTTATCGGACAGTTCCAAAGCTTTTT
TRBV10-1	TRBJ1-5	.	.	CASLSQGLGNQPQHF	TGCGCCAGTCTTTCTCAGGGTTTGGGCAATCAGCCCCAGCATTTT
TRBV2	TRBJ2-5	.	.	CASSEAYGGETQYF	TGTGCCAGCAGTGAAGCGTACGGTGGTGAGACCCAGTACTTC
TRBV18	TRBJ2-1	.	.	CASSPPMGDEQFF	TGTGCCAGCTCACCACCGATGGGCGATGAGCAGTTCTTC
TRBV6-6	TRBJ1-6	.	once	CASSPGYNSPLHF	TGTGCCAGCAGCCCAGGGTATAATTCACCCCTCCACTTT
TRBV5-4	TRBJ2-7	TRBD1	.	CASSMRGGQGINEQYF	TGTGCCAGCAGCATGAGGGGTGGACAGGGAATCAACGAGCAGTACTTC
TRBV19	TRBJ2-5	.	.	CASSTRPTDGGETQYF	TGTGCCAGTAGTACCAGACCGACGGACGGGGGAGAGACCCAGTACTTC
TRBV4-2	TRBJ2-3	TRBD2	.	CASSQMTSGRTDTQYF	TGTGCCAGCAGCCAAATGACTAGCGGGAGAACAGATACGCAGTATTTT
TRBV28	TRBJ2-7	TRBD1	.	CASSLFSAGGILEQYF	TGTGCCAGCAGTTTATTTTCGGCAGGGGGCATCCTCGAGCAGTACTTC
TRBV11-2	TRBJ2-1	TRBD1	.	CASSIHPNTGAEQFF	TGTGCCAGCAGCATCCACCCGAACACAGGGGCCGAGCAGTTCTTC
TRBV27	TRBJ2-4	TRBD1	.	CASRGDRGYIQYF	TGTGCCAGCAGGGGGGACAGGGGGTACATTCAGTACTTC
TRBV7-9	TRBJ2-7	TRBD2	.	CASSRSSGLTSGLHF	TGTGCCAGCAGCCGAAGTAGCGGGCTAACTTCGGGGCTGCACTTC
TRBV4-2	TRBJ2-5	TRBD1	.	CASSRRTGQDETQYF	TGTGCCAGCAGCCGCCGGACAGGACAGGACGAGACCCAGTACTTC
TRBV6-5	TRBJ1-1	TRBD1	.	CASIPPGQGATEAFF	TGTGCCAGCATCCCCCCGGGACAGGGGGCCACTGAAGCTTTCTTT
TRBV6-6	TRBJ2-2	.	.	CASSYPSPGELFF	TGTGCCAGCAGTTACCCCTCCCCCGGGGAGCTGTTTTTT
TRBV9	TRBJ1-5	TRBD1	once	CASSPGQGNQPQHF	TGTGCCAGCAGCCCCGGACAGGGCAATCAGCCCCAGCATTTT
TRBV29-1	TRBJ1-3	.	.	CSVVAPDSSGNTIYF	TGCAGCGTTGTAGCCCCCGACAGCTCTGGAAACACCATATATTTT
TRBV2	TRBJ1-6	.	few	CAGGGAGHNSPLHF	TGTGCCGGGGGGGGAGCAGGGCACAATTCACCCCTCCACTTT
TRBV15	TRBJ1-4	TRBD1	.	CATSRDHGTGDEKLFF	TGTGCCACCAGCAGAGATCATGGGACAGGGGATGAAAAACTGTTTTTT
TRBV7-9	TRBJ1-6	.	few	CASSLAGTIPNSPLHF	TGTGCCAGCAGCTTAGCAGGGACAATACCCAATTCACCCCTCCACTTT